This T cell receptor (beta chain) was sequenced during a study of post-analysis software for immune sequencing data. Turning to the study itself: Courses of disease covered relapsing-remitting, secondary progressive and progressive-relapsing multiple sclerosis.

The germline V gene encodes CDR1 WNHNN and CDR2 SYGVQD (reference sequence). V gave up 2 bases and J gave up 5 bases; unmatched junction bases: 21. The CDR3 loop spans 21 amino acids. Study-wide points: Diversity measured as normalized Chao1 was significantly lower in multiple sclerosis patients than in controls. Compared with controls, patients had more of roughly five TRBV segments, including TRBV5-6, TRBV5-1 and TRBV20-1.

This clonotype was seen a handful of times. What it binds is unknown. Unique molecular identifiers had been added to the TCR beta cDNA libraries. TCRdb itself ran the PCR reads through MiXCR, one entry per CDR3 protein. Of hundreds of thousands of distinct CDR3 sequences detected, approximately 30% appear once; the ten largest clones hold around 0.56%. Specimen: blood. The chain is built from TRBV10-1 and TRBJ2-1, with 10 bases fitting TRBD1. This receptor was taken from a girl between 10 and 17 years old with multiple sclerosis. The CDR3 is CASSETPTGGVGTGVNNEQFF. The CDR3 DNA reads TGCGCCAGCAGTGAGACCCCGACAGGGGGCGTCGGCACGGGGGTTAACAATGAGCAGTTCTTC.